This TCR beta chain came from a study of patients and donors after allogeneic stem cell transplantation. TCRdb processed the RT-PCR reads anew with MiXCR; each CDR3 protein has one entry. The sample includes 150,000 to 200,000 distinct CDR3 sequences, about 32% seen only once; the top ten take 2.5% to 3.5%. Looked up from germline, CDR1 is LGHNT and CDR2 is FRNRAP. The CDR3 runs 16 residues. The ends were cut back, 5 bases at V and 5 bases at J, with 19 bases in the middle. The rearrangement joins TRBV12-5 to TRBJ2-1, with a tentative D call TRBD1 (6 bases). The receptor was isolated from a human donor who was either an allogeneic HSCT recipient or a stem cell or donor lymphocyte infusion donor (not recorded which). It is not recorded whose cells these are; they may come from a transplant donor. Sequencing was done on a sample of blood, either unsorted or a sorted T cell fraction (not recorded which). CDR3 amino acids: CASGTGYRVDNNEQFF. Written as DNA, the CDR3 is TGTGCTAGTGGTACCGGTTACAGGGTCGACAACAATGAGCAGTTCTTC.